The 5 T cell receptor beta chains below come from one sample, sequenced in a study of shared clonotypes between healthy human individuals. TCRdb's table, derived via immunoSEQ multiplex PCR, lists solely in-frame clones and lacks some. This repertoire shows about 2.5 million clones, approximately 90% found once; its top ten account for about 0.36%. Sequencing was performed on naive CD4+ T cells from PBMCs. Subset here: CD45RA+ positively selected. These receptors were obtained from a man younger than 35 in good health. Some clones in this sample may be carry-over from other donors' samples.

The rearrangement links TRBV27 to TRBJ2-7; no clear D gene. Germline V gene lookup returns CDR1 MNHEY and CDR2 SMNVEV (reference sequence). The CDR3 is 15 residues long. Deletions cut 0 bases from V and 6 bases from J, with 15 bases between. For the CDR3, the DNA is TGTGCCAGCAGTTTATCGCTGGCGGCTTCGGGCGAGCAGTACTTC. This codes for CASSLSLAASGEQYF.

This chain joins TRBV7-2 and TRBJ1-4; D ambiguous. Germline loops: CDR1 SGHTA, CDR2 FQGNSA. CDR3 size: 15 residues. Trimming stripped 1 base from V and 4 bases from J, with 10 bases between. The CDR3 bases are TGTGCCAGCAGCTTAGTCCCACAAATTAATGAAAAACTGTTTTTT. Protein sequence: CASSLVPQINEKLFF.

V usage is TRBV5-4 and J usage is TRBJ1-2; TRBD1 might be the D (6 bases). Germline V gives CDR1 SGHNT, CDR2 YYREEE (reference sequence). The CDR3 extends over 14 amino acids. Trimming removed 1 base from V and 7 bases from J, with 14 bases in between. The DNA of the CDR3 is TGTGCCAGCAGCTTGACCGGGGGCGAAGCTGGCTACACCTTC. Amino acid sequence: CASSLTGGEAGYTF.

In nucleotides, the CDR3 is TGTGGGGTGAGCTCCTACAATGAGCAGTTCTTC. The encoded protein is CGVSSYNEQFF. The chain is built from TRBV28 and TRBJ2-1; D gene uncertain. The CDR3 spans 11 residues. Germline V gene sequence: CDR1 MDHEN, CDR2 SYDVKM. The full variable domain, completed using reference TRBV28 and TRBJ2-1, is DVKVTQSSRYLVKRTGEKVFLECVQDMDHENMFWYRQDPGLGLRLIYFSYDVKMKEKGDIPEGYSVSREKKERFSLILESASTNQTSMYLCGVSSYNEQFFGPGTRLTVL.

The chain is built from TRBV5-5 and TRBJ2-2; D not certain. Looked up from germline, CDR1 is SGHKS and CDR2 is YYEKEE (reference sequence). Trimming cost V 7 bases and J 4 bases, with 17 bases left between them. The CDR3 loop spans 15 amino acids. The CDR3 coding sequence is TGTGCCAGCGGCCTTCGGCTAGTGTTCACCGGGGAGCTGTTTTTT. Encoded protein: CASGLRLVFTGELFF.